The clone carrying this T cell receptor beta chain was observed a few times. The antigen remains unidentified. These data belong to a study of cytomegalovirus exposure and HLA in healthy donors. General study points: A link between a missense DCLRE1C variant and TCR beta V- and J-gene trimming emerged from a later analysis. The study designated some 180 TCR beta chains cytomegalovirus-associated. After further analysis at a later stage, roughly 16,000 TCR beta sequences were associated with HLA alleles at 0.05 false discovery rate. Among immune exposure information, only CMV serostatus was available.

The PCR contained 60 Vbeta and 13 Jbeta primers. The assay was immunoSEQ multiplex PCR, and TCRdb's table has in-frame clones only and misses some. The sample has roughly 90,000 clones, 75% to 80% seen once; the top ten hold around 4.3%. Trimming took off 5 bases at V and 4 bases at J, with 4 bases between the two ends. The CDR3 sequence is 11 residues long. Germline-derived CDR1 and CDR2 are MNHNY and SVGAGI (reference sequence). The source material was PBMCs. The origin of this receptor is a woman aged 40 to 50 in good health and CMV-seropositive. The J gene is TRBJ2-3, the V gene TRBV6-6; D gene uncertain. The CDR3 reads CASSGPDTQYF. CDR3 sequence (DNA): TGTGCCAGCAGTGGGCCAGATACGCAGTATTTT.